These 32 T cell receptor beta chains came from one sample sequenced in a study of CD8 T cells in ankylosing spondylitis. Overall study findings and caveats: Seemingly distinctive of ankylosing spondylitis blood was a TCR beta motif formed by eight highly homologous variants.

These receptors lack a known antigen. TCRdb itself ran the 5' RACE reads through MiXCR, one entry per CDR3 protein. Of more than 600,000 distinct CDR3 sequences in the sample, 15% to 20% are singletons; the top ten hold around 20%. Input material: blood, either unsorted or a sorted T cell fraction (not recorded which). The origin of the receptors is a male donor with ankylosing spondylitis.

The chain is built from TRBV4-3 and TRBJ2-4; TRBD1 agrees at 8 bases. Trimming at V came to 0 bases and at J to 6 bases, leaving 7 bases not matched to a gene. The CDR3 is made up of 16 amino acids. Germline V gene lookup returns CDR1 LGHNA and CDR2 YSLEER. CDR3 in amino acids: CASSQDRAGGLNIQYF. DNA of the CDR3: TGCGCCAGCAGCCAAGATCGGGCAGGGGGCTTAAACATTCAGTACTTC.

Only a few counts were recorded for this clonotype. The V gene is TRBV18, the J gene TRBJ1-2; tentatively, D is TRBD1 (5 bases). The CDR3 is 13 amino acids. Germline CDR1 KGHSH, CDR2 LQKENI. V lost 2 bases, J lost 7 bases, and 11 bases lay in between. The CDR3 DNA is TGTGCCAGCTCACCAGCGGGGGTTGGTGGCTACACCTTC. Translation gives CASSPAGVGGYTF.

In its sample, this clonotype was seen a few times. The chain employs TRBV5-1 and TRBJ1-6, with 11 bases lining up with TRBD1. The germline CDR1 and CDR2 sequences are SGHRS and YFSETQ. The trim removed 2 bases at V and 10 bases at J, leaving 11 bases unmatched. The CDR3 consists of 17 residues. CDR3 amino acids: CASSLGQGAKGNSPLHF. The CDR3 DNA sequence: TGCGCCAGCAGCTTAGGACAGGGGGCCAAGGGAAACTCACCCCTCCACTTT.

CDR3 coding DNA: TGTGCCAGCACTCCTGGCTCTGGGGCCAACGTCCTGACTTTC. Residues: CASTPGSGANVLTF. The V and J genes are TRBV28 and TRBJ2-6; no firm D call. The germline V gene has CDR1 MDHEN and CDR2 SYDVKM. This CDR3 contains 14 residues. Trimming cost V 7 bases and J 0 bases, with 7 bases left between them. Complete variable domain (other parts from reference TRBV28 and TRBJ2-6): DVKVTQSSRYLVKRTGEKVFLECVQDMDHENMFWYRQDPGLGLRLIYFSYDVKMKEKGDIPEGYSVSREKKERFSLILESASTNQTSMYLCASTPGSGANVLTFGAGSRLTVL.

The chain carries TRBV7-9 and TRBJ2-3; perhaps TRBD2 as D (6 bases). The length of the CDR3 is 16 residues. Germline values: CDR1 SEHNR, CDR2 FQNEAQ (reference sequence). The germline V and J ends were trimmed by 1 base and 3 bases, with 14 bases remaining between them. In nucleotides, the CDR3 is TGTGCCAGCAGCTTAGAACTAGCCAAAGCTACAGATACGCAGTATTTT. Translating it yields CASSLELAKATDTQYF.

This chain joins TRBV12-3 or TRBV12-4 and TRBJ2-7, with 14 bases matching TRBD2. Unmatched junction bases numbered 8, after V lost 6 bases and J lost 7 bases. The CDR3 runs to 15 residues. The CDR3 here is CASSGTSGSSREQYF. The CDR3 bases are TGTGCCAGCAGCGGGACTAGCGGGAGCAGTCGGGAGCAGTACTTC.

Remarks on this clonotype: Without the conserved terminal phenylalanine or tryptophan, this CDR3 likely stems from a read error. V is TRBV12-3 or TRBV12-4 and J is TRBJ2-5, with 15 bases fitting TRBD2. V shed 5 bases, J shed 4 bases, and the junction held 17 bases outside the gene matches. This CDR3 has 20 amino acids. The CDR3 DNA follows: TGTGCCAGCAGTAGATTGTTGGGACTAGCGGGAGGAGGTTGGAGAGAGACCCAGTACTAC. Its protein product is CASSRLLGLAGGGWRETQYY.

There are a few counts of this clonotype. The V call is TRBV7-9, the J call TRBJ2-3, with 9 nucleotides matching TRBD1. After removal of 5 bases from V and 2 bases from J, the junction contained 8 bases not matched to a gene. The length of the CDR3 is 16 residues. The V gene's germline CDR1 is SEHNR and CDR2 FQNEAQ (reference sequence). The CDR3 reads CASSPPRDRDTDTQYF. The DNA of the CDR3 is TGTGCCAGCAGCCCCCCCCGGGACAGGGACACAGATACGCAGTATTTT.

CDR3 DNA sequence: TGTGCCAGCAGCTTATGGGCGGATGAGCAGTTCTTC. As protein: CASSLWADEQFF. This chain uses TRBV7-2 with TRBJ2-1; D not certain. V lost 2 bases and J 8 bases, leaving 7 bases between the germline ends. The CDR3 totals 12 residues. The germline V gene has CDR1 SGHTA and CDR2 FQGNSA. The full variable domain, with the rest looked up from reference TRBV7-2 and TRBJ2-1, is GAGVSQSPSNKVTEKGKDVELRCDPISGHTALYWYRQSLGQGLEFLIYFQGNSAPDKSGLPSDRFSAERTGGSVSTLTIQRTQQEDSAVYLCASSLWADEQFFGPGTRLTVL.

The V and J genes are TRBV5-1 and TRBJ2-7, with 11 nucleotides matching TRBD2. Per the germline V gene, CDR1 is SGHRS and CDR2 is YFSETQ. The CDR3 is 18 residues long. Trimming took 4 bases from V and 5 from J; bases not matched to a gene: 17. CDR3 protein: CASSPATRLAGPFDEQYF. The CDR3 DNA is TGCGCCAGCAGCCCCGCGACCCGACTAGCGGGGCCCTTTGACGAGCAGTACTTC.

This clonotype occurred a few times. V is TRBV12-3 or TRBV12-4 and J is TRBJ2-5, with TRBD2 matching 15 bases. Trimming at V came to 5 bases and at J to 5 bases, leaving 9 bases not matched to a gene. The CDR3 spans 17 residues. The CDR3 loop is CASSHWTSGGADETQYF. The CDR3 DNA is TGTGCCAGCAGTCACTGGACTAGCGGGGGGGCAGATGAGACCCAGTACTTC.

This clonotype has just a few counts. The chain employs TRBV27 and TRBJ2-2; the D is unclear. The CDR3 sequence is 14 residues long. Germline V gene lookup returns CDR1 MNHEY and CDR2 SMNVEV (reference sequence). Trimming took off 2 bases at V and 8 bases at J, with 12 bases between the two ends. The CDR3 sequence: CASSLNSVVGELFF. The CDR3 bases are TGTGCCAGCAGTTTAAACTCCGTAGTGGGGGAGCTGTTTTTT.

The chain is built from TRBV10-3 and TRBJ1-2; the D is unclear. Germline CDR1 is ENHRY and CDR2 is SYGVKD. The V gene lost 4 bases and the J gene lost 5 bases, with 14 bases spanning the gap. The length of the CDR3 is 14 residues. The CDR3: CAISASDGGYGYTF. As DNA, the CDR3 is TGTGCCATCAGTGCCTCCGACGGAGGATATGGCTACACCTTC.

This clonotype came up a few times. The gene calls are TRBV9 and TRBJ2-5; 12 nucleotides match TRBD2. Trimming took 4 bases from V and 4 from J; bases not matched to a gene: 2. The CDR3 contains 14 residues. Germline values: CDR1 SGDLS, CDR2 YYNGEE. For the CDR3, the DNA is TGTGCCAGCAGCCCGACTAGCGGGGGAGAGACCCAGTACTTC. It encodes CASSPTSGGETQYF.

This clonotype occurred a few times. The genes are TRBV11-2 and TRBJ2-3, with D perhaps matching TRBD1 or TRBD2 (5 bases each). Germline values: CDR1 SGHAT, CDR2 FQNNGV. The CDR3 totals 15 residues. V gave up 4 bases and J gave up 2 bases, with 13 bases separating them. This CDR3 reads CASSSPGASTDTQYF. The CDR3 region has the DNA TGTGCCAGCAGCTCCCCCGGGGCCTCCACAGATACGCAGTATTTT.

This clonotype came up a few times. This sequence joins TRBV6-1 and TRBJ2-7; D could derive from TRBD1 or TRBD2 (5 bases each). Trimming pared 6 bases from V and 9 bases from J, leaving 24 bases between. CDR3 length equals 15 residues. Germline CDR1 and CDR2: MNHNS and SASEGT. In DNA form, the CDR3 reads TGTGCCAGCAGGAGCCTCGGGACCCCCATCCAGGTGCAGTACTTC. Its protein product is CASRSLGTPIQVQYF.

This clonotype was observed a handful of times. This chain uses TRBV18 with TRBJ2-3, with a possible D match to TRBD1 (5 bases). The CDR3 is made up of 15 amino acids. Germline CDR1 and CDR2: KGHSH and LQKENI. Trimming took off 2 bases at V and 3 bases at J, with 12 bases between the two ends. The CDR3 DNA is TGTGCCAGCTCACCAGGGGCTATCAGGACAGATACGCAGTATTTT. It encodes CASSPGAIRTDTQYF. Complete variable domain (other parts from reference TRBV18 and TRBJ2-3): NAGVMQNPRHLVRRRGQEARLRCSPMKGHSHVYWYRQLPEEGLKFMVYLQKENIIDESGMPKERFSAEFPKEGPSILRIQQVVRGDSAAYFCASSPGAIRTDTQYFGPGTRLTVL.

The chain recombines TRBV2 with TRBJ1-1; D gene uncertain. This CDR3 comprises 13 residues. In germline, CDR1 is SNHLY, CDR2 FYNNEI. V was clipped by 4 bases and J by 4 bases, with 10 bases between them. CDR3 sequence (DNA): TGTGCCAGCAGTGTGGAGAGTACCACTGAAGCTTTCTTT. Protein product: CASSVESTTEAFF.

A few counts support this clonotype. The rearrangement links TRBV10-1 to TRBJ2-5, with 10 bases lining up with TRBD2. The V gene end was trimmed by 7 bases and the J gene end by 1 base; junction bases not matched to a gene: 6. This CDR3 has 15 residues. The germline V gene has CDR1 WNHNN and CDR2 SYGVQD (reference sequence). The CDR3 sequence: CASITVAGGQETQYF. The CDR3 DNA sequence: TGCGCCAGCATAACAGTAGCGGGGGGCCAAGAGACCCAGTACTTC.

The V call is TRBV10-3, the J call TRBJ2-1; D may be TRBD1 (6 bases). Trimming stripped 4 bases from V and 5 bases from J, with 12 bases between. The CDR3 totals 14 residues. In germline, CDR1 is ENHRY, CDR2 SYGVKD. Here the CDR3 reads CAISGRDNNNEQFF. The CDR3 nucleotides are TGTGCCATCAGTGGCCGGGACAATAACAATGAGCAGTTCTTC.

This rearrangement joins TRBV2 to TRBJ2-1; D is ambiguous. Germline V gene data show CDR1 as SNHLY and CDR2 as FYNNEI. The germline V and J ends were trimmed by 5 bases and 7 bases, with 15 bases remaining between them. CDR3 length: 14 residues. In DNA form, the CDR3 reads TGTGCCAGCAGTCCCGGCGCAGGCTGGAATGAGCAGTTCTTC. Translating gives CASSPGAGWNEQFF.

This clonotype was detected a few times. This rearrangement joins TRBV29-1 to TRBJ2-5; D is unclear. V lost 0 bases and J lost 1, with 9 bases in between. CDR1 is SQVTM, CDR2 ANQGSEA, per germline. The CDR3 has 14 amino acids. CDR3: CSVEDPLIQETQYF. The CDR3, as DNA: TGCAGCGTTGAAGATCCGCTGATCCAAGAGACCCAGTACTTC.

This chain joins TRBV21-1 and TRBJ2-5; the table names TRBD1, a call not compared with the DNA. TRBV21-1 is recorded as a pseudogene. This CDR3 has 17 residues. In nucleotides, the CDR3 is TGTGCCAGCAGCAAAGGGTGGTGGGACAGGGGTCAAGAGACCCAGTACTTC. Protein sequence: CASSKGWWDRGQETQYF.

The rearrangement uses TRBV4-1 and TRBJ2-1, with D hard to call. V lost 0 bases and J 9 bases, leaving 15 bases between the germline ends. Germline CDR1 MGHRA, CDR2 YSYEKL. The CDR3 spans 15 residues. The CDR3 coding sequence is TGCGCCAGCAGCCAAGAGAGGAGAAGCGCGTTTGAGCAGTTCTTC. Encoded protein: CASSQERRSAFEQFF.

This clonotype was observed a handful of times. The chain recombines TRBV10-3 with TRBJ2-3; 10 nucleotides line up with TRBD2. J gave up 1 base and V 6 bases, and 4 bases lay outside the gene matches. In germline, CDR1 is ENHRY, CDR2 SYGVKD. There are 15 residues in the CDR3. CDR3 bases: TGTGCCATCAGCGGCCTAGCGGGGGGCACAGATACGCAGTATTTT. Its translation is CAISGLAGGTDTQYF.

This chain connects TRBV12-3 or TRBV12-4 to TRBJ2-2; either TRBD1 or TRBD2 may fit D (5 bases each). This CDR3 has 14 residues. V was trimmed by 4 bases and J by 10 bases, leaving 16 bases between them. The CDR3 sequence is CASSYQGPPEELFF. The CDR3 region has the DNA TGTGCCAGCAGTTACCAGGGACCTCCCGAGGAGCTGTTTTTT.

CDR3 loop: CAMRGSGELFF. DNA for the CDR3: TGTGCCATGCGAGGGTCCGGGGAGCTGTTTTTT. The gene calls are TRBV10-3 and TRBJ2-2; a possible D gene is TRBD2 (5 bases). CDR3 size: 11 residues. Germline-derived CDR1 and CDR2 are ENHRY and SYGVKD. V was cut by 9 bases and J by 6 bases, with 8 bases left in between.

This clonotype was recorded at least ten times. The V call is TRBV12-3 or TRBV12-4, the J call TRBJ2-1, with D perhaps matching TRBD1 or TRBD2 (5 bases each). V was trimmed by 2 bases and J by 9 bases, leaving 14 bases between them. The CDR3 runs to 14 residues. The CDR3 region is CASSLSGTYGEQFF. The CDR3 region has the DNA TGTGCCAGCAGTTTAAGTGGGACCTACGGTGAGCAGTTCTTC.

This clonotype has a handful of counts. V and J are TRBV20-1 and TRBJ2-2; D may be TRBD1 (6 bases). This CDR3 contains 14 residues. Between the trimmed V and J ends, which lost 5 bases and 1 base, there was a span of 11 bases. Germline CDR1 reads DFQATT; CDR2 reads SNEGSKA (reference sequence). The DNA for the CDR3 is TGCAGTGCTTACCGGGACAAGAACACCGGGGAGCTGTTTTTT. Protein: CSAYRDKNTGELFF.

Here the CDR3 DNA reads TGCAGTGCCCCCGGACTGGGGAACTACGAGCAGTACTTC. Residues: CSAPGLGNYEQYF. The rearrangement uses TRBV20-1 and TRBJ2-7; D is perhaps TRBD2 (5 bases). Germline CDR1 is DFQATT and CDR2 is SNEGSKA (reference sequence). V dropped 6 bases and J dropped 3 bases, with 15 bases sitting between them. The CDR3 loop spans 13 amino acids.

The V call is TRBV30, the J call TRBJ1-1; D remains ambiguous. V lost 2 bases and J 8 bases, leaving 12 bases between the germline ends. This CDR3 has 12 residues. The V gene's germline CDR1 is GTSNPN and CDR2 SVGIG (reference sequence). The CDR3 nucleotides read TGTGCCTGGAGTAGGATGCAACAGGAAGCTTTCTTT. Protein product: CAWSRMQQEAFF.

This clonotype came up many times. The rearrangement links TRBV6-1 to TRBJ2-7; D is perhaps TRBD1 (5 bases). Germline V gene data show CDR1 as MNHNS and CDR2 as SASEGT. The CDR3 has 12 residues. Trimming stripped 7 bases from V and 0 bases from J, with 7 bases between. The DNA of the CDR3 is TGTGCCAGCACGGACACCTCCTACGAGCAGTACTTC. Encoded protein: CASTDTSYEQYF.